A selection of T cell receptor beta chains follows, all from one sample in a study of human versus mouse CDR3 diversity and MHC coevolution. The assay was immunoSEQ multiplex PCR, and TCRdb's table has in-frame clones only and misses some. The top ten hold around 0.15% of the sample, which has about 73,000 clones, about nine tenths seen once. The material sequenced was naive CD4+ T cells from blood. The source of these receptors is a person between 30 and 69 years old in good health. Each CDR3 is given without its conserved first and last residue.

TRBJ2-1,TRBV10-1,ASSEAGRRYNEQF
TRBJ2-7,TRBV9,ASSVGGDSYEQY
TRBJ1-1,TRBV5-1,ASSLEGQGDTEAF
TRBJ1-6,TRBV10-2,ASRQIRGLKGPHNSPLH
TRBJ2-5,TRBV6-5,ASSVAASASTQY
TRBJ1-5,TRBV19,ASSIAPGGRWQPQH
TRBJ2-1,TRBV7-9,ASTPQGAGGYSYNEQF
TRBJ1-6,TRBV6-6,ASGGWTENSPLH
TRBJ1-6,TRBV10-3,AIRPGTGSSPLH
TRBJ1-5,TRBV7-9,ASSQAEGTGPQH
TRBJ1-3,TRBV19,ASSLNRISSGNTIY
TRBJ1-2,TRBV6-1,ASSEFPGNYGYT
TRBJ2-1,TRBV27,ASMRLAGGGNEQF
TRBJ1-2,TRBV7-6,ASSTGQGNYGYT
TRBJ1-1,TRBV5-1,ASSDTGGGTEAF
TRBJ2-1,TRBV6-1,ASSEGRLEQF
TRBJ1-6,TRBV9,ASSRQGVSPLH
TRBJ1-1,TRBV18,ASSLLIQTGGNSTEAF
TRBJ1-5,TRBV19,ASSRHNSNQPQH
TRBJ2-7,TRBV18,ASSQPNGEQY
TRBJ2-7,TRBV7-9,ASSLTGGATYEQY
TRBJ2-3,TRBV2,ASTNGQSTDTQY
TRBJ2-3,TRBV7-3,ASSLGLGRTSDTQY
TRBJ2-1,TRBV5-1,ASSLGDRYNEQF
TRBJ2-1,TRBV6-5,ASSYLSSWF
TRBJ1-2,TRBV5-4,ASSLYTGYYGYT
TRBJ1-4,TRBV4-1,ASSQEGMGPINEKLF
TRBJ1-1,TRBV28,ASRATRNTEAF
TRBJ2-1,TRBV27,ASSSWTGNNEQF
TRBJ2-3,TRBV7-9,ASSRGDSRSV
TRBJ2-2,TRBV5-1,ASSITGGGTGELF
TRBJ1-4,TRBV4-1,ASSSTTGLATNEKLF
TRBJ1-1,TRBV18,ASSRDRDLPEAF
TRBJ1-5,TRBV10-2,ASRPGADQPQH
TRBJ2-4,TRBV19,ASSGGAKNIQY
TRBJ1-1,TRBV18,ASSPPTASRSAEAF
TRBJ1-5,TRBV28,ASSTGQGAGNQPQH
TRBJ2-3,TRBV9,ASSPIQREVTDTQY
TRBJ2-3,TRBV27,ASSPRLALDTQY
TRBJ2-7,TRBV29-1,SVGAQGISFEQY
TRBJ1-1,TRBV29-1,SVDPGVTEAF